The rows below give T cell receptor beta chains drawn from one sample of a study of early T cells in non-severe SARS-CoV-2 infection. TCRdb passed the 5' RACE reads through MiXCR, listing each CDR3 protein once. The table lists some 91,000 distinct CDR3 sequences, 15% of them singletons. The sample comprised whole blood. These receptors were obtained from an adult who was a healthcare worker with PCR-confirmed SARS-CoV-2 infection or an uninfected control (not recorded which). CDR3s include the opening cysteine and the closing phenylalanine or tryptophan. D genes are given only for firm matches. Size is omitted from some rows. Given values are once, few, many or a class for expanded clones.

CDR3nt,CDR3aa,j_gene,abundance,len,v_gene,d_gene
TGTGCCAGCAGTTTGGTGAGGAGCTCCTACAATGAGCAGTTCTTC,CASSLVRSSYNEQFF,TRBJ2-1,many,15,TRBV12-3/TRBV12-4,NA
TGTGCCAGCAGTTTGAGTCAGAACACCGGGGAGCTGTTTTTT,CASSLSQNTGELFF,TRBJ2-2,few,14,TRBV27,NA
TGTGCCAGCAGTTACGGCAGGGACTATGGCTACACCTTC,CASSYGRDYGYTF,TRBJ1-2,many,13,TRBV6-5,NA
TGTGCCAGCAGCGAATTACTAGCGGGAGGGGCCTACGAGCAGTACTTC,CASSELLAGGAYEQYF,TRBJ2-7,NA,16,TRBV2,TRBD2
TGCAGTGCTAGAGAAACAGGCAATCAGCCCCAGCATTTT,CSARETGNQPQHF,TRBJ1-5,NA,13,TRBV20-1,NA
TGTGCCAGCAGCCCATGGACGCGGAACACCGGGGAGCTGTTTTTT,CASSPWTRNTGELFF,TRBJ2-2,NA,15,TRBV7-9,NA
TGTGCCAGCAGCTTAGCGAGGGATTCACCCCTCCACTTT,CASSLARDSPLHF,TRBJ1-6,few,13,TRBV7-2,NA
TGCAGTGCTAGAGAGCCCGGAAGAGGAGGGAGTGGCGGGGAGCTGTTTTTT,CSAREPGRGGSGGELFF,TRBJ2-2,few,17,TRBV20-1,NA
TGTGCCAGCAGTACAGATAATCAGCCCCAGCATTTT,CASSTDNQPQHF,TRBJ1-5,NA,12,TRBV2,NA
TGTGCCAGCAGCTTGGAAGCGGGAGTTATCTCAGATACGCAGTATTTT,CASSLEAGVISDTQYF,TRBJ2-3,many,16,TRBV5-4,TRBD2
TGCAGTGCTAGTTCAGACCCCACGCGGATCCTCACCCCCAATCAGCCCCAGCATTTT,CSASSDPTRILTPNQPQHF,TRBJ1-5,NA,19,TRBV20-1,NA
TGTGCCTCCTCCGGGGGCGGGTACAATGAGCAGTTCTTC,CASSGGGYNEQFF,TRBJ2-1,NA,13,TRBV19,NA
TGTGCCAGCAGTTCTCTAGCGGGACCAACCTACGAGCAGTACTTC,CASSSLAGPTYEQYF,TRBJ2-7,NA,15,TRBV11-2,TRBD2
TGCAGCGTTGCGGGCAGGACGCAGTATTTT,CSVAGRTQYF,TRBJ2-3,NA,10,TRBV29-1,NA
TGTGCCAGCAGCCAGAGCGGGTGTTATGAGCAGTTCTTC,CASSQSGCYEQFF,TRBJ2-1,NA,13,TRBV7-9,NA
TGTGCCTCGGAGGAGGTCTACCAAGAGACCCAGTACTTC,CASEEVYQETQYF,TRBJ2-5,NA,13,TRBV7-9,NA